Listed here are 11 T cell receptor beta chains from one sample, sequenced in a study of CD8 T cells in Susac syndrome (dated by TCRdb to the late 2010s). The method behind the library was the immunoSEQ multiplex PCR assay. RNA was extracted using the RNeasy kit, and roughly 0.45 to 1 microgram was reverse transcribed with random hexamers. TCRdb passed the public sequencing reads through fastp at Q25 and MiXCR, retaining productive beta sequences. One record per CDR3 amino acid sequence lists the most common genes and DNA. A total of 95,000 to 150,000 distinct CDR3 sequences appear in this sample, about 95% of them only once. 0.095% to 0.1% of the sample rests with the top ten. Sequencing was carried out using CD4+ T cells from PBMCs. The receptors originated from a human donor in good health.

The CDR3 region has the DNA TGCGCCAGCAGCTCAGTGACAGCTTCCTACGAGCAGTACTTC. Its protein product is CASSSVTASYEQYF. The J gene is TRBJ2-7, the V gene TRBV5-1, with D perhaps TRBD1 (5 bases). V lost 3 bases, J lost 1 base, and 11 bases lay in between. This CDR3 region has 14 residues. Germline V gene lookup returns CDR1 SGHRS and CDR2 YFSETQ.

The rearrangement uses TRBV9 and TRBJ2-7; possibly TRBD1 for D (5 bases). There are 13 residues in the CDR3. Germline loops: CDR1 SGDLS, CDR2 YYNGEE. V was clipped by 0 bases and J by 7 bases, with 11 bases between them. This CDR3 is CASSVDHRLEQYF. Written as DNA, the CDR3 is TGTGCCAGCAGCGTAGATCACAGGCTTGAGCAGTACTTC.

The CDR3 sequence is CASSIGSSVAYEQYF. CDR3 DNA sequence: TGTGCCAGTAGTATCGGTAGTTCGGTCGCCTACGAGCAGTACTTC. The chain links TRBV19 to TRBJ2-7; D unclear. CDR3 length equals 15 residues. Germline V gene lookup returns CDR1 LNHDA and CDR2 SQIVND (reference sequence). V lost 3 bases to trimming and J lost 2 bases, with 14 bases between them. Supplemented by reference TRBV19 and TRBJ2-7, the full variable domain reads DGGITQSPKYLFRKEGQNVTLSCEQNLNHDAMYWYRQDPGQGLRLIYYSQIVNDFQKGDIAEGYSVSREKKESFPLTVTSAQKNPTAFYLCASSIGSSVAYEQYFGPGTRLTVT.

The chain joins TRBV2 to TRBJ2-5; perhaps TRBD2 as D (6 bases). The CDR3 is 12 amino acids. Germline V gene lookup returns CDR1 SNHLY and CDR2 FYNNEI. Trimming removed 10 bases from V and 5 bases from J, with 14 bases in between. CDR3 loop: CANHRAGETQYF. The CDR3 DNA is TGTGCCAACCATAGGGCGGGGGAGACCCAGTACTTC.

The chain has TRBV7-2 and TRBJ1-2; no reliable D call. This CDR3 comprises 14 residues. With 1 base removed from V and 1 base from J, the gap between germline ends came to 7 bases. Per the germline V gene, CDR1 is SGHTA and CDR2 is FQGNSA. CDR3 DNA: TGTGCCAGCAGCTTAGAAGTCGGTAACTATGGCTACACCTTC. Protein product: CASSLEVGNYGYTF.

The rearrangement uses TRBV5-1 and TRBJ2-5; TRBD2 matches 8 bases. Germline V gene sequence: CDR1 SGHRS, CDR2 YFSETQ. Trimming removed 0 bases from V and 2 bases from J; junction bases left unmatched: 9. The CDR3 loop spans 17 amino acids. CDR3 region: CASSLGQLAGGQETQYF. The CDR3 nucleotides read TGCGCCAGCAGCTTGGGACAGTTGGCGGGAGGACAAGAGACCCAGTACTTC. Full variable domain (missing parts from reference TRBV5-1 and TRBJ2-5): KAGVTQTPRYLIKTRGQQVTLSCSPISGHRSVSWYQQTPGQGLQFLFEYFSETQRNKGNFPGRFSGRQFSNSRSEMNVSTLELGDSALYLCASSLGQLAGGQETQYFGPGTRLLVL.

The chain recombines TRBV24-1 with TRBJ2-2; D gene ambiguous. The CDR3 totals 15 residues. Trimming left V 9 bases short and J 0 bases short, with 13 bases between. Germline CDR1 and CDR2: KGHDR and SFDVKD. The CDR3 protein is CATGLGSANTGELFF. Written as DNA, the CDR3 is TGTGCCACCGGGTTAGGTTCGGCGAACACCGGGGAGCTGTTTTTT.

This chain connects TRBV5-1 to TRBJ1-3; D is ambiguous. CDR3 length: 11 amino acids. Germline CDR1 is SGHRS and CDR2 is YFSETQ. V was clipped by 2 bases and J by 3 bases, with 0 bases between them. Here the CDR3 DNA reads TGCGCCAGCAGCTTTGGAAACACCATATATTTT. It codes for CASSFGNTIYF. Full variable domain (rest looked up from reference TRBV5-1 and TRBJ1-3): KAGVTQTPRYLIKTRGQQVTLSCSPISGHRSVSWYQQTPGQGLQFLFEYFSETQRNKGNFPGRFSGRQFSNSRSEMNVSTLELGDSALYLCASSFGNTIYFGEGSWLTVV.

This clonotype was observed a single time. The genes are TRBV9 and TRBJ2-3, with 10 positions matching TRBD2. With V trimmed by 0 bases and J by 3 bases, 4 bases remained unmatched. CDR3 length equals 16 residues. CDR1 is SGDLS and CDR2 is YYNGEE in the germline V gene. The CDR3 DNA is TGTGCCAGCAGCGTAGCTGGGGGACTAGCGACAGATACGCAGTATTTT. This sequence encodes CASSVAGGLATDTQYF.

V usage is TRBV4-1 and J usage is TRBJ2-7; possibly TRBD2 for D (6 bases). V lost 4 bases to trimming and J lost 3 bases, with 19 bases between them. The CDR3 has 16 amino acids. CDR1 MGHRA and CDR2 YSYEKL come from the germline V gene. The CDR3 DNA reads as TGCGCCAGCAGCCCCTCCCCGGCGCGGGACGACTACGAGCAGTACTTC. Amino acids: CASSPSPARDDYEQYF.

V and J are TRBV3-1 and TRBJ2-7; 7 positions match TRBD1. V lost 3 bases, J lost 4 bases, and 9 bases stayed unmatched. The CDR3 length is 15 residues. Germline lookup yields CDR1 LGHDT and CDR2 YNNKEL (reference sequence). The CDR3: CASSQAPGTAYEQYF. CDR3 nucleotide sequence: TGTGCCAGCAGCCAGGCCCCCGGGACAGCATACGAGCAGTACTTC.